Each of the 10 T cell receptor beta chains below was sequenced from the same sample in a study of breast tumors, draining lymph nodes, adjacent tissues. TCRdb re-analysed the multiplex PCR reads in MiXCR, keeping a single row per CDR3 protein. Of around 290,000 distinct CDR3 sequences in the sample, 30% were seen once. Breast cancer patients provided tissue from their axillary draining lymph nodes. The sequenced material came from axillary lymph node tissue. These TCRs come from a female donor with breast cancer. Some clones in this sample may be carry-over from other donors' samples.

On this clonotype itself: A read error may account for a junction end that differs from germline. CDR3: CSALQRVETPYF. The CDR3 DNA sequence: TGCAGTGCCCTCCAGAGGGTTGAGACCCCGTACTTC. This chain joins TRBV20-1 and TRBJ2-5; possible D gene TRBD2, 5 bases. CDR3 length: 12 amino acids. Looked up from germline, CDR1 is DFQATT and CDR2 is SNEGSKA (reference sequence).

This clonotype has ten or more counts. The rearrangement uses TRBV19 and TRBJ1-2, with D possibly TRBD1 on 6 matching bases. The CDR3 length is 11 residues. V shed 8 bases and J shed 5 bases, with 9 bases lying between them. Germline V CDR1 and CDR2: LNHDA, SQIVND (reference sequence). In DNA form, the CDR3 reads TGTGCCAGTGAGACAGGTTATGGCTACACCTTC. It codes for CASETGYGYTF.

This clonotype showed up just a few times. The gene calls are TRBV12-3 or TRBV12-4 and TRBJ2-2; tentatively, D is TRBD1 or TRBD2 (5 bases each). The CDR3 is 15 residues long. V shed 1 base and J shed 6 bases, with 12 bases lying between them. The CDR3 reads CASSLVGTTPGELFF. The DNA for the CDR3 is TGTGCCAGCAGTTTAGTGGGGACCACTCCCGGGGAGCTGTTTTTT.

This clonotype was detected many times. V usage is TRBV27 and J usage is TRBJ2-1; no reliable D call. The ends were cut back, 5 bases at V and 0 bases at J, with 8 bases in the middle. The CDR3 loop spans 14 amino acids. The V gene's germline CDR1 is MNHEY and CDR2 SMNVEV (reference sequence). CDR3 region: CASSKGYSYNEQFF. The CDR3 DNA sequence: TGTGCCAGCAGTAAAGGTTACTCCTACAATGAGCAGTTCTTC.

A few counts support this clonotype. The V call is TRBV12-3 or TRBV12-4, the J call TRBJ2-7, with D possibly being TRBD1 or TRBD2 (6 bases each). The V and J ends lost 3 bases and 6 bases respectively, with 30 bases between them. The CDR3 loop spans 19 amino acids. In DNA, the CDR3 is TGTGCCAGCAGTTTCGGACGTGGCAGGGGAGGATTCGATGGGACCGAGCAGTACTTC. Translated, it gives CASSFGRGRGGFDGTEQYF.

This clonotype has a count of ten or more. The chain uses TRBV19 and TRBJ2-1; 9 nucleotides agree with TRBD2. V was clipped by 2 bases and J by 3 bases; unmatched bases: 5. Germline CDR1 and CDR2: LNHDA and SQIVND (reference sequence). The CDR3 covers 16 residues. The CDR3: CASSIRGRGGYNEQFF. The CDR3 DNA follows: TGTGCCAGTAGTATACGCGGGAGGGGGGGCTACAATGAGCAGTTCTTC.

As regards this clonotype: A much larger clone differs by one base, so this may be a read error. The chain has TRBV7-6 and TRBJ2-3; D might be TRBD1 (6 bases). This CDR3 is 13 amino acids long. CDR1 is SGHVS and CDR2 is FNYEAQ in the germline V gene. With 5 bases removed from V and 6 bases from J, the gap between germline ends came to 12 bases. The CDR3: CASSADSKDTQYF. The CDR3 DNA follows: TGTGCCAGCAGCGCGGACAGCAAGGATACGCAGTATTTT.

As regards this clonotype: A much larger clone sits a single nucleotide away, making a read error possible. DNA for the CDR3: TGTGCCAGCAGCCAGCAGCCGGGGTCGGGCTACACCTTC. Translating gives CASSQQPGSGYTF. V gene TRBV28 combines with J gene TRBJ1-2, with unresolved D. V lost 6 bases and J lost 8, with 16 bases in between. Germline-derived CDR1 and CDR2 are MDHEN and SYDVKM. The CDR3 is 13 residues long.

This clonotype was detected a few times. This chain links TRBV10-3 with TRBJ1-1; D is unresolved. Looked up from germline, CDR1 is ENHRY and CDR2 is SYGVKD. Trimming stripped 5 bases from V and 6 bases from J, with 10 bases between. The CDR3 has 12 residues. CDR3 sequence: CAISREGSEAFF. Here the CDR3 DNA reads TGTGCCATCAGTCGCGAGGGTTCTGAAGCTTTCTTT.

Ten or more counts support this clonotype. The chain carries TRBV20-1 and TRBJ2-1, with TRBD1 matching over 8 bases. The germline CDR1 and CDR2 sequences are DFQATT and SNEGSKA (reference sequence). This CDR3 has 14 residues. V lost 0 bases, J lost 7 bases, and 5 bases stayed unmatched. Written as DNA, the CDR3 is TGCAGTGCTAGAGATCCTTGGACAGGGAATGAGCAGTTCTTC. This translates into CSARDPWTGNEQFF.